Following are 20 T cell receptor beta chains from one sample sequenced in a study of blood T cell repertoires in COVID-19. The protocol was immunoSEQ multiplex PCR, while the TCRdb copy is restricted to in-frame clones and leaves out a portion. Here the sample spans roughly 190,000 clones, 86% being singletons. The sequencing input was peripheral blood. These receptors were taken from an elderly woman in a cohort sampled during active or convalescent COVID-19.

J is TRBJ1-2 and V is TRBV28, with 8 bases lining up with TRBD1. Trimming took 6 bases from V and 4 from J; bases not matched to a gene: 7. The CDR3 sequence is 14 residues long. Germline lookup yields CDR1 MDHEN and CDR2 SYDVKM. The CDR3 nucleotides are TGTGCCAGCAGCCTGCCGGGACAGGTCTATGGCTACACCTTC. This translates into CASSLPGQVYGYTF.

This rearrangement joins TRBV18 to TRBJ1-5; 7 nucleotides line up with TRBD1. This CDR3 is built from 15 residues. Germline CDR1 KGHSH, CDR2 LQKENI. V was clipped by 0 bases and J by 6 bases; unmatched bases: 5. DNA of the CDR3: TGTGCCAGCTCACCACCGGGACAGCTTAGTCAGCCCCAGCATTTT. Encoded protein: CASSPPGQLSQPQHF.

The J gene is TRBJ2-2, the V gene TRBV5-1; 8 bases are a match to TRBD1. The CDR3 loop spans 16 amino acids. Per the germline V gene, CDR1 is SGHRS and CDR2 is YFSETQ. Germline trimming cut 4 bases from V and 0 bases from J; bases unmatched to any gene: 5. CDR3 in DNA: TGCGCCAGCAGCAGTGGACAGGGCGCGAACACCGGGGAGCTGTTTTTT. It translates to CASSSGQGANTGELFF.

This clone was seen just once. V usage is TRBV15 and J usage is TRBJ1-1; a weak D match, TRBD1 (6 bases). The germline V gene has CDR1 LNHNV and CDR2 YYDKDF (reference sequence). Trimming left V 0 bases short and J 10 bases short, with 18 bases between. CDR3 length equals 15 residues. CDR3 sequence reads: CATSRESGRGWGAFF. CDR3 sequence (DNA): TGTGCCACCAGCAGAGAATCGGGCAGGGGATGGGGAGCTTTCTTT.

The chain uses TRBV6-5 and TRBJ2-3; tentatively, D is TRBD1 (7 bases). Trimming removed 2 bases at V and 6 bases at J, with 15 bases between. The V gene's germline CDR1 is MNHEY and CDR2 SVGAGI. The CDR3 is 15 residues long. The chain's CDR3 is CASSYETGTWDTQYF. CDR3 bases: TGTGCCAGCAGTTACGAGACAGGGACTTGGGATACGCAGTATTTT.

The gene calls are TRBV19 and TRBJ2-7, with TRBD1 matching over 8 bases. There are 14 residues in the CDR3. The germline V gene has CDR1 LNHDA and CDR2 SQIVND (reference sequence). Germline trimming cut 5 bases from V and 3 bases from J; bases unmatched to any gene: 6. The CDR3 DNA reads TGTGCCAGTAGTCCTGGGACAGGACACTACGAGCAGTACTTC. It codes for CASSPGTGHYEQYF. Full variable domain (rest looked up from reference TRBV19 and TRBJ2-7): DGGITQSPKYLFRKEGQNVTLSCEQNLNHDAMYWYRQDPGQGLRLIYYSQIVNDFQKGDIAEGYSVSREKKESFPLTVTSAQKNPTAFYLCASSPGTGHYEQYFGPGTRLTVT.

The rearrangement joins TRBV15 to TRBJ1-2; D is unclear. Germline values: CDR1 LNHNV, CDR2 YYDKDF (reference sequence). Trimming shortened V by 0 bases and J by 4 bases, and 9 bases separated the two germline ends. The CDR3 is 14 amino acids. The CDR3 loop reads CATSREEGTYGYTF. The CDR3 DNA follows: TGTGCCACCAGCAGAGAAGAGGGCACCTATGGCTACACCTTC. Full variable domain (missing parts from reference TRBV15 and TRBJ1-2): DAMVIQNPRYQVTQFGKPVTLSCSQTLNHNVMYWYQQKSSQAPKLLFHYYDKDFNNEADTPDNFQSRRPNTSFCFLDIRSPGLGDTAMYLCATSREEGTYGYTFGSGTRLTVV.

This clone has a single count. The rearrangement uses TRBV10-1 and TRBJ1-1; 7 bases align to TRBD1. CDR1 is WNHNN, CDR2 SYGVQD, per germline (reference sequence). The CDR3 sequence is 12 residues long. Trimming removed 3 bases from V and 8 bases from J; junction bases left unmatched: 3. CDR3 sequence reads: CASSDGTEEAFF. As DNA, the CDR3 is TGCGCCAGCAGTGATGGGACAGAAGAAGCTTTCTTT.

The genes are TRBV7-2 and TRBJ2-2, with 12 bases matching TRBD2. Germline CDR1 is SGHTA and CDR2 is FQGNSA. This CDR3 region has 16 residues. After removal of 3 bases from V and 8 bases from J, the junction contained 7 bases not matched to a gene. The CDR3 DNA reads TGTGCCAGCAGCTTGGGCAGACTAGCGGGGGTTGGGGAGCTGTTTTTT. Encoded protein: CASSLGRLAGVGELFF.

The rearrangement joins TRBV3-1 (or the pseudogene TRBV3-2) to TRBJ2-1; TRBD2 matches 9 bases. The CDR3 is 14 residues long. Trimming at V came to 8 bases and at J to 6 bases, leaving 8 bases not matched to a gene. Per the germline V gene, CDR1 is LGHDT and CDR2 is YNNKEL (reference sequence). Written as DNA, the CDR3 is TGTGCCAGCGTTACAGGACTAGCGAGCAATGAGCAGTTCTTC. Residues: CASVTGLASNEQFF.

This clone was picked up one time. The chain recombines TRBV19 with TRBJ2-5; 10 nucleotides align to TRBD2. V shed 4 bases, J shed 5 bases, and the junction held 7 bases outside the gene matches. Germline CDR1 reads LNHDA; CDR2 reads SQIVND (reference sequence). This CDR3 region has 15 residues. As DNA, the CDR3 is TGTGCCAGTAGTACCAGCGGGGGGGCCGTGGAGACCCAGTACTTC. This translates into CASSTSGGAVETQYF.

About this clone itself: One junction end disagrees with the germline gene, perhaps due to a read error. The rearrangement links TRBV19 to TRBJ1-5; D is undetermined. Germline V lookup: CDR1 LNHDA, CDR2 SQIVND (reference sequence). This CDR3 has 14 amino acids. DNA of the CDR3: TGTGCCAGTAGTATAAATTTATCGAGGCTCCCCGGGATTTTT. It encodes CASSINLSRLPGIF. The variable domain in full, with the rest retrieved from reference TRBV19 and TRBJ1-5, is DGGITQSPKYLFRKEGQNVTLSCEQNLNHDAMYWYRQDPGQGLRLIYYSQIVNDFQKGDIAEGYSVSREKKESFPLTVTSAQKNPTAFYLCASSINLSRLPGIFGDGTRLSIL.

This chain links TRBV5-1 with TRBJ2-3, with 12 nucleotides matching TRBD1. This CDR3 has 15 amino acids. Germline trimming cut 6 bases from V and 4 bases from J; bases unmatched to any gene: 6. CDR1 SGHRS and CDR2 YFSETQ come from the germline V gene. CDR3 sequence: CASIPGTGGPDTQYF. The CDR3 nucleotides read TGCGCCAGCATTCCGGGGACAGGGGGCCCAGATACGCAGTATTTT.

V is TRBV5-5 and J is TRBJ2-3, with D perhaps matching TRBD1 (6 bases). Trimming took 4 bases from V and 0 from J, leaving 12 bases between them. Germline CDR1 and CDR2: SGHKS and YYEKEE (reference sequence). The CDR3 is 15 residues long. CDR3 region: CASSRGGRSTDTQYF. CDR3 nucleotides: TGTGCCAGCAGCCGAGGGGGTCGAAGCACAGATACGCAGTATTTT.

The chain couples TRBV6-6 to TRBJ2-3, with 9 bases aligning to TRBD2. Germline V gene sequence: CDR1 MNHNY, CDR2 SVGAGI (reference sequence). V lost 4 bases and J lost 5; bases outside the gene matches: 10. CDR3 size: 16 residues. Written as DNA, the CDR3 is TGTGCCAGCAGTTCCGTGGGACTAGCAGATAGAGATACGCAGTATTTT. This translates into CASSSVGLADRDTQYF.

The gene calls are TRBV7-2 and TRBJ1-3; D call uncertain. The germline CDR1 and CDR2 sequences are SGHTA and FQGNSA. The V end lost 1 base, the J end lost 0 bases, and 10 bases lay between the germline ends. The CDR3 sequence is 16 residues long. The CDR3 sequence: CASSLGLFPSGNTIYF. The DNA for the CDR3 is TGTGCCAGCAGCTTAGGGCTTTTCCCCTCTGGAAACACCATATATTTT.

The rearrangement links TRBV6-5 to TRBJ1-2, with D possibly matching TRBD1 (6 bases). The CDR3 has 15 amino acids. Germline V gene sequence: CDR1 MNHEY, CDR2 SVGAGI. V lost 2 bases, J lost 1 base, and 11 bases lay in between. The CDR3 DNA follows: TGTGCCAGCAGTTACCAAGGGGGGGGTAACTATGGCTACACCTTC. This sequence encodes CASSYQGGGNYGYTF.

The chain joins TRBV28 to TRBJ2-7, with D perhaps TRBD2 (7 bases). V dropped 6 bases and J dropped 5 bases, with 17 bases sitting between them. This CDR3 contains 14 residues. In germline, CDR1 is MDHEN, CDR2 SYDVKM. The CDR3 region is CASRPSGGGDEQYF. The CDR3 region has the DNA TGTGCCAGCAGACCGTCGGGGGGCGGTGACGAGCAGTACTTC.

The V call is TRBV2, the J call TRBJ1-2, with a tentative D call TRBD1 (5 bases). This CDR3 comprises 12 residues. V lost 6 bases and J 5 bases, leaving 10 bases between the germline ends. The V gene's germline CDR1 is SNHLY and CDR2 FYNNEI. In DNA form, the CDR3 reads TGTGCCAGCAGGCAGGGAGGGTATGGCTACACCTTC. Protein: CASRQGGYGYTF.

The CDR3 DNA sequence: TGCGCCAGCAGCTTAGGGGCTAGCGGGAACTACGAGCAGTACGTC. It codes for CASSLGASGNYEQYV. The rearrangement links TRBV5-1 to TRBJ2-7; 9 nucleotides align to TRBD2. The J segment lost 3 bases and the V segment lost 2 bases, leaving 6 bases of the junction unmatched. CDR1 is SGHRS and CDR2 is YFSETQ in the germline V gene. This CDR3 is built from 15 residues.